This T cell receptor (beta chain) was profiled in a study of T cell responses to AZD1222 COVID-19 vaccine. Study-level findings and limits: There were vaccine-associated CD4 TCRs across spike, dominant at 160-218 and 743-854. The donor group comprised mostly white British people and more females; the analysis possibly underestimated clonal diversity.

Trimming cost V 4 bases and J 0 bases; bases outside gene matches: 2. Germline lookup yields CDR1 SGHTA and CDR2 FQGNSA. CDR3 length: 14 amino acids. Comments on this clone: Antigen unknown.

The protocol was immunoSEQ multiplex PCR, while the TCRdb copy is restricted to in-frame clones and leaves out a portion. The top ten clones hold approximately 3% of a sample with approximately 180,000 clones, around nine tenths of them seen once. V gene TRBV7-2 combines with J gene TRBJ2-7, with 8 bases fitting TRBD2. The receptor was derived from an adult in good health. The source was peripheral blood, collected on day 0 of AZD1222 vaccination. CDR3 loop: CASSWSGSSYEQYF. The CDR3 nucleotides read TGTGCCAGCAGCTGGAGCGGGAGCTCCTACGAGCAGTACTTC.